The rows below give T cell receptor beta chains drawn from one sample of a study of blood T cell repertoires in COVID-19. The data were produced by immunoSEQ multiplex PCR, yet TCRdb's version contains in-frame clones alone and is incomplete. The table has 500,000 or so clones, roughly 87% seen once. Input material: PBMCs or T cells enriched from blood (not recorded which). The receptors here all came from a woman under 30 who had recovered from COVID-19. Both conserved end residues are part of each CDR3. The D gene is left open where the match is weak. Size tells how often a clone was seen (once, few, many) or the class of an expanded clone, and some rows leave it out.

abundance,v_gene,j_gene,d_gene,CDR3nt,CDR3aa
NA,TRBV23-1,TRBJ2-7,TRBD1,TGCGCCAGCAACCGACAGGGGGACTACGAGCAGTACTTC,CASNRQGDYEQYF
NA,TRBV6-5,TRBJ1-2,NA,TGTGCCAGCAGTCCACGGAGGGATGGCTACACCTTC,CASSPRRDGYTF
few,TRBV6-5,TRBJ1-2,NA,TGTGCCAGCAGTTCACAGGGTGGCTACACCTTC,CASSSQGGYTF
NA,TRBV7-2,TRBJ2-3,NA,TGTGCCAGCAGCTTTACTTTTCCTAGCACAGATACGCAGTATTTT,CASSFTFPSTDTQYF
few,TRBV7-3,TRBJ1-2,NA,TGTGCCAGCAGCTCCAGAGGCGATTATGGCTACACCTTC,CASSSRGDYGYTF
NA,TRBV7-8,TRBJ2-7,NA,TGTGCCAGCAGCTTAGGGAGGGTAACGTTGGAGTACGAGCAGTACTTC,CASSLGRVTLEYEQYF
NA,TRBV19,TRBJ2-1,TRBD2,TGTGCCAGTAGTAGCCGACTAGCGGGTGAGCAGTTCTTC,CASSSRLAGEQFF
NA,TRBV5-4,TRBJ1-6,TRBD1,TGTGCCAGCAGCCCCGGACAGGCTAGGAATTCACCCCTCCACTTT,CASSPGQARNSPLHF
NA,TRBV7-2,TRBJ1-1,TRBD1,TGTGCCAGCAGCCTGGACAGGATGAACACTGAAGCTTTCTTT,CASSLDRMNTEAFF
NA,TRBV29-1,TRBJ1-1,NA,TGCAGCGTTGAAGGCAGACAGCTCAACACTGAAGCTTTCTTT,CSVEGRQLNTEAFF
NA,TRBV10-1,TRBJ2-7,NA,TGCGCCAGCAGTGATCCAGGGGTGGGTGAGCAGTACTTC,CASSDPGVGEQYF
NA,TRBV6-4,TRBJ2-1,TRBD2,TGTGCCAGCAGTGCCTTGGCGGGGGGGCGCAATGAGCAGTTCTTC,CASSALAGGRNEQFF
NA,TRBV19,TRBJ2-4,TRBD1,TGTGCCAGTAGTGCTGACAGGGGCTCCTCAGCCAAAAACATTCAGTACTTC,CASSADRGSSAKNIQYF
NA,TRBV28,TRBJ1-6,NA,TGTGCCAGCCTAGCAACAGGGAGAAGGGGTAATTCACCCCTCCACTTT,CASLATGRRGNSPLHF
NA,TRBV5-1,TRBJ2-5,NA,NA,CASILGTSGAFQETQYF
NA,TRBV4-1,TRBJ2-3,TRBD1,TGCGCCAGCAGCCAAGTGGGGCAGGGGGCTCGGACAGATACGCAGTATTTT,CASSQVGQGARTDTQYF
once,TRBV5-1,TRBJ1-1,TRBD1,TGCGCCAGCAGCCCGACTATAGCGGGGACAGAGAACACTGAAGCTTTCTTT,CASSPTIAGTENTEAFF
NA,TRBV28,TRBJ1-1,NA,TGTGCCAGCAGTGGAGGTTTGAACACTGAAGCTTTCTTT,CASSGGLNTEAFF
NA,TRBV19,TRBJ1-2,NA,TGTGCCAGTGCCTGGAGGGATGCCTATGGCTACACCTTC,CASAWRDAYGYTF
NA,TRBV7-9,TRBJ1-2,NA,TGTGCCAGCAGCCAACAGGGAGTGCATGGCTACACCTTC,CASSQQGVHGYTF
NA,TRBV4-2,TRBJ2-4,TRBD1,TGTGCCAGCAGCCCGCTTGAGCCAGGGGGCTGGGACATTCAGTACTTC,CASSPLEPGGWDIQYF
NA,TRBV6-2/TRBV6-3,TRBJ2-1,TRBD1,TGTGCCAGCAGTTGGGACAGGGAGAGCTCCTACAATGAGCAGTTCTTC,CASSWDRESSYNEQFF
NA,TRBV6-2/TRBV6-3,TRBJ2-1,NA,TGTGCCAGCAGTCCCCGCCCGGAGGAGCAGTTCTTC,CASSPRPEEQFF
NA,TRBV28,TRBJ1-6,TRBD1,TGTGCCAGCAACGGACAGGGGAGCTCCTATAATTCACCCCTCCACTTT,CASNGQGSSYNSPLHF
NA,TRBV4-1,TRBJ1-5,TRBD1,TGCGCCAGCAGCCGAGGGACAGGGGAAGGGGGCAATCAGCCCCAGCATTTT,CASSRGTGEGGNQPQHF
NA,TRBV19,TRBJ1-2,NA,TGTGCCAGTAGTTCCCCCCGACTGAGCTACACCTTC,CASSSPRLSYTF
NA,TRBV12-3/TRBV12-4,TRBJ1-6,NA,TGTGCCAGCAGTCCGCCAGGGTCACCCCTCCACTTT,CASSPPGSPLHF
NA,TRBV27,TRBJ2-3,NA,TGTGCCAGCGACCTGTATGGGGGGAGATGGCTAGCCCGCACAGATACGCAGTATTTT,CASDLYGGRWLARTDTQYF
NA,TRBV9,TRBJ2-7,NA,TGTGCCAGCAGCGACCCCGACTACTCCTACGAGCAGTACTTC,CASSDPDYSYEQYF
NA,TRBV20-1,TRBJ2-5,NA,TGCAGTGCTAGCAATGAAGAGACCCAGTACTTC,CSASNEETQYF
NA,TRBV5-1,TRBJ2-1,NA,TGCGCCAGCAGCTTGGATTGGACTTCCCGAAATGAGCAGTTCTTC,CASSLDWTSRNEQFF
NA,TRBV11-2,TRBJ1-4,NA,TGTGCCAGCAGCTTACACAGGGAAAAACTGTTTTTT,CASSLHREKLFF
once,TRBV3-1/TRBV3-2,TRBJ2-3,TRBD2,TGTGCCAGCACTGGACTAGCGACAGATACGCAGTATTTT,CASTGLATDTQYF
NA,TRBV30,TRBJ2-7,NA,TGTGCCTGGAGTTATGACAGGACCTACGAGCAGTACTTC,CAWSYDRTYEQYF
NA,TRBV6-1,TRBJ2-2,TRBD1,TGTGCCAGCAGTGTGGACAGGCCCGCGAACACCGGGGAGCTGTTTTTT,CASSVDRPANTGELFF
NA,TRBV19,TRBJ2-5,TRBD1,TGTGCCAGTAGTATATACAGGGGGGAGACCCAGTACTTC,CASSIYRGETQYF
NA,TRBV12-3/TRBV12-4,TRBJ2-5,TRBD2,TGTGCCAGCAATAGCGGGAGCCAAGAGACCCAGTACTTC,CASNSGSQETQYF
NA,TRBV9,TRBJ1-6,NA,TGTGCCAGCAGCGTGACAGACAAGTACAATTCACCCCTCCACTTT,CASSVTDKYNSPLHF
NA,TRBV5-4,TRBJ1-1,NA,TGTGCCAGCAGCCCACACAGGGACCCGAACACTGAAGCTTTCTTT,CASSPHRDPNTEAFF
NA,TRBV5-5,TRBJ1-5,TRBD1,TGTGCCAGCAGCCCCGGGACAGGGGTCTCTCAGCCCCAGCATTTT,CASSPGTGVSQPQHF
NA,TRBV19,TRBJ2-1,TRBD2,TGTGCCAGTAGTTCCTTACCGGGACTAGCGGGGGGACTCTACAATGAGCAGTTCTTC,CASSSLPGLAGGLYNEQFF
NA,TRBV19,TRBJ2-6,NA,TGTGCCAGCCAATCCGGGGGGGCCAACGTCCTGACTTTC,CASQSGGANVLTF
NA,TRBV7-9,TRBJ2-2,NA,TGTGCCAGCCGAGGTGGCCTTACCACGAACACCGGGGAGCTGTTTTTT,CASRGGLTTNTGELFF
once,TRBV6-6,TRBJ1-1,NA,TGTGCCAGCTCCAACTTGGTTAACACTGAAGCTTTCTTT,CASSNLVNTEAFF
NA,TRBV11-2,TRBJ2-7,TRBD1,TGTGCCAGCAGCGAGGGACAGGGACCGGCGTACGAGCAGTACTTC,CASSEGQGPAYEQYF